The 2 T cell receptor beta chains presented below share a single source sample, sequenced in a study of cytomegalovirus exposure and HLA in healthy donors. The method was immunoSEQ multiplex PCR; TCRdb's version includes in-frame clones alone and lacks a portion of them. The sample lists approximately 220,000 clones; roughly 83% were seen once. The sample taken for sequencing was PBMCs. Every receptor here comes from a woman younger than 45 in good health and CMV-seropositive.

V gene TRBV5-4 combines with J gene TRBJ1-1; 7 bases line up with TRBD1. CDR1 is SGHNT, CDR2 YYREEE, per germline (reference sequence). The CDR3 is made up of 13 amino acids. CDR3 sequence reads: CATVRGSNTEAFF. The DNA for the CDR3 is TGTGCTACCGTCAGGGGGTCGAACACTGAAGCTTTCTTT. The complete variable domain, with remaining parts taken from reference TRBV5-4 and TRBJ1-1, reads ETGVTQSPTHLIKTRGQQVTLRCSSQSGHNTVSWYQQALGQGPQFIFQYYREEENGRGNFPPRFSGLQFPNYSSELNVNALELDDSALYLCATVRGSNTEAFFGQGTRLTVV.

V and J are TRBV2 and TRBJ1-2; D remains unclear. Deletions cut 2 bases from V and 4 bases from J, with 11 bases between. Germline V lookup: CDR1 SNHLY, CDR2 FYNNEI. The CDR3 is 14 amino acids. The CDR3 region has the DNA TGTGCCAGCAGTGAACTAAGACGGAGCTATGGCTACACCTTC. Amino acids: CASSELRRSYGYTF. Together with reference TRBV2 and TRBJ1-2, the CDR3 gives the full variable domain: EPEVTQTPSHQVTQMGQEVILRCVPISNHLYFYWYRQILGQKVEFLVSFYNNEISEKSEIFDDQFSVERPDGSNFTLKIRSTKLEDSAMYFCASSELRRSYGYTFGSGTRLTVV.